A single sample is the source of the 19 T cell receptor beta chains below, sequenced in a study of cytomegalovirus exposure and HLA in healthy donors. Researchers ran the PCR with 60 Vbeta and 13 Jbeta primers. Here immunoSEQ multiplex PCR was the method, and the copy in TCRdb shows in-frame clones only, minus some. The sample records about 140,000 clones, over 75% being singletons. The sample comprised PBMCs. These receptors came from a man aged 35-49 years in good health and CMV-seronegative.

The gene calls are TRBV7-3 and TRBJ2-5; 7 nucleotides line up with TRBD1. The J segment lost 3 bases and the V segment lost 5 bases, leaving 3 bases of the junction unmatched. The CDR3 spans 13 residues. The germline V gene has CDR1 SGHTA and CDR2 FQGTGA. The CDR3 reads CASSHDREETQYF. CDR3 in DNA: TGTGCCAGCAGCCATGACAGGGAAGAGACCCAGTACTTC.

This clone was recorded a few times. The chain couples TRBV5-1 to TRBJ2-3; 9 bases agree with TRBD2. The trim removed 0 bases at V and 2 bases at J, leaving 7 bases unmatched. In germline, CDR1 is SGHRS, CDR2 YFSETQ. The CDR3 contains 17 residues. The CDR3 loop reads CASSLAQGLAYTDTQYF. The CDR3 DNA sequence: TGCGCCAGCAGCTTGGCTCAGGGACTAGCCTACACAGATACGCAGTATTTT.

The genes are TRBV11-2 and TRBJ2-7; 10 bases map to TRBD2. V shed 5 bases, J shed 7 bases, and the junction held 17 bases outside the gene matches. There are 17 residues in the CDR3. Per the germline V gene, CDR1 is SGHAT and CDR2 is FQNNGV. This CDR3 reads CASSRQGIAGGPGEQYF. The CDR3 nucleotides read TGTGCCAGCAGCCGACAGGGGATAGCGGGAGGCCCCGGGGAGCAGTACTTC.

The V call is TRBV6-5, the J call TRBJ2-1; TRBD2 agrees at 12 bases. The trim removed 0 bases at V and 15 bases at J, leaving 3 bases unmatched. The length of the CDR3 is 13 residues. Germline lookup yields CDR1 MNHEY and CDR2 SVGAGI. The CDR3 nucleotides are TGTGCCAGCAGTTACTCGACTAGCGGGAGTGTGTTCTTC. Translating it yields CASSYSTSGSVFF.

V usage is TRBV6-5 and J usage is TRBJ1-1; D gene ambiguous. V was shortened by 2 bases and J by 1 base, with 14 bases between the two germline ends. Germline CDR1 MNHEY, CDR2 SVGAGI. The CDR3 sequence is 16 residues long. Here the CDR3 reads CASSYDPGVRNTEAFF. In nucleotides, the CDR3 is TGTGCCAGCAGTTACGATCCCGGGGTAAGGAACACTGAAGCTTTCTTT.

CDR3 sequence reads: CAISEGGTEAFF. The CDR3 DNA reads TGTGCCATCAGTGAAGGGGGTACTGAAGCTTTCTTT. This chain connects TRBV10-3 to TRBJ1-1; the D gene is possibly TRBD1 (6 bases). V dropped 3 bases and J dropped 5 bases, with 7 bases sitting between them. Looked up from germline, CDR1 is ENHRY and CDR2 is SYGVKD. CDR3 length equals 12 residues.

The rearrangement links TRBV6-1 to TRBJ2-5, with 8 bases identical to TRBD1. V lost 0 bases, J lost 4 bases, and 7 bases stayed unmatched. Germline V lookup: CDR1 MNHNS, CDR2 SASEGT. This CDR3 region has 16 residues. The CDR3 here is CASSEAHRGFVETQYF. DNA for the CDR3: TGTGCCAGCAGTGAAGCTCACAGGGGGTTCGTAGAGACCCAGTACTTC.

V is TRBV28 and J is TRBJ2-7, with TRBD1 matching over 8 bases. This CDR3 spans 17 amino acids. Germline V gene sequence: CDR1 MDHEN, CDR2 SYDVKM. V shed 0 bases, J shed 6 bases, and the junction held 13 bases outside the gene matches. CDR3 residues: CASSLWATDRELAEQYF. CDR3 DNA: TGTGCCAGCAGTTTATGGGCAACGGACAGGGAGTTGGCCGAGCAGTACTTC.

The CDR3 region has the DNA TGTGCCAGCAGCGTCGACAGCGTCAATCAGCCCCAGCATTTT. Protein: CASSVDSVNQPQHF. V is TRBV28 and J is TRBJ1-5, with D maybe TRBD1 (5 bases). V lost 6 bases and J 3 bases, leaving 12 bases between the germline ends. Germline loops: CDR1 MDHEN, CDR2 SYDVKM. The CDR3 extends over 14 amino acids.

This clone was counted a single time. The V gene is TRBV2, the J gene TRBJ1-5, with 12 positions matching TRBD1. CDR3 length equals 19 residues. The J segment lost 2 bases and the V segment lost 3 bases, leaving 11 bases of the junction unmatched. Germline V lookup: CDR1 SNHLY, CDR2 FYNNEI. The CDR3 DNA reads TGTGCCAGCAGTGACGAGCGGGACAGGGGGCAAATGGGCAATCAGCCCCAGCATTTT. This encodes CASSDERDRGQMGNQPQHF.

The gene calls are TRBV6-5 and TRBJ1-2, with a possible D match to TRBD1 (5 bases). Trimming took off 0 bases at V and 8 bases at J, with 10 bases between the two ends. Looked up from germline, CDR1 is MNHEY and CDR2 is SVGAGI. CDR3 size: 13 residues. CDR3 sequence reads: CASSYSTAGGYTF. In DNA form, the CDR3 reads TGTGCCAGCAGTTACTCGACAGCGGGAGGCTACACCTTC.

This clone has only one observation. J is TRBJ2-7 and V is TRBV5-1; a weak D match, TRBD1 (5 bases). The CDR3 sequence is 14 residues long. V lost 4 bases, J lost 7 bases, and 18 bases lay in between. CDR1 is SGHRS, CDR2 YFSETQ, per germline. This chain's CDR3 is CASSAQGNNGEQYF. Here the CDR3 DNA reads TGCGCCAGCAGCGCCCAGGGTAATAATGGTGAGCAGTACTTC. Based on the CDR3 plus reference TRBV5-1 and TRBJ2-7, the full variable domain is KAGVTQTPRYLIKTRGQQVTLSCSPISGHRSVSWYQQTPGQGLQFLFEYFSETQRNKGNFPGRFSGRQFSNSRSEMNVSTLELGDSALYLCASSAQGNNGEQYFGPGTRLTVT.

This clone was seen only once. This rearrangement joins TRBV25-1 to TRBJ1-1; 7 bases line up with TRBD1. Germline V gene lookup returns CDR1 MGHDK and CDR2 SYGVNS. There are 13 residues in the CDR3. V lost 4 bases and J lost 6; bases outside the gene matches: 5. The CDR3 nucleotides read TGTGCCAGCAGTGGACAGGGTAGGGCTGAAGCTTTCTTT. The encoded protein is CASSGQGRAEAFF.

With regard to this clone: An end of the junction does not agree with germline; a read error may underlie this. The rearrangement links TRBV10-3 to TRBJ2-4; D may be TRBD2 (6 bases). CDR3 length: 18 amino acids. The germline V gene has CDR1 ENHRY and CDR2 SYGVKD. CDR3 in DNA: TGTGCCATCAGTGAGTCGGTCGGTCGACAACTAGCCAAAAACAGTCAGTACTTC. Translating gives CAISESVGRQLAKNSQYF.

This clone was picked up a small number of times. J is TRBJ1-4 and V is TRBV27; the match to TRBD1 covers 7 bases. Trimming took 2 bases from V and 3 from J; bases not matched to a gene: 6. The germline V gene has CDR1 MNHEY and CDR2 SMNVEV (reference sequence). The CDR3 is made up of 16 amino acids. CDR3 in amino acids: CASSLPRQGSNEKLFF. As DNA, the CDR3 is TGTGCCAGCAGTTTACCCCGACAGGGATCTAATGAAAAACTGTTTTTT.

V is TRBV29-1 and J is TRBJ2-3; 9 nucleotides line up with TRBD1. In germline, CDR1 is SQVTM, CDR2 ANQGSEA. After removal of 4 bases from V and 7 bases from J, the junction contained 6 bases not matched to a gene. The CDR3 loop spans 13 amino acids. CDR3 nucleotides: TGCAGCGTTGGCGGACAGGGGACGAATACGCAGTATTTT. This translates into CSVGGQGTNTQYF.

J is TRBJ2-7 and V is TRBV28; D possibly corresponds to TRBD1 (6 bases). The germline V and J ends were trimmed by 2 bases and 6 bases, with 11 bases remaining between them. The CDR3 is 13 residues long. The germline gives CDR1 MDHEN, CDR2 SYDVKM. CDR3 sequence: CASSLARGSEQYF. The CDR3 nucleotides read TGTGCCAGCAGTTTAGCTAGGGGGTCCGAGCAGTACTTC. The variable domain in full, with the rest retrieved from reference TRBV28 and TRBJ2-7, is DVKVTQSSRYLVKRTGEKVFLECVQDMDHENMFWYRQDPGLGLRLIYFSYDVKMKEKGDIPEGYSVSREKKERFSLILESASTNQTSMYLCASSLARGSEQYFGPGTRLTVT.

This clone was detected only a few times. The chain has TRBV29-1 and TRBJ2-2; a weak D match, TRBD2 (6 bases). The germline gives CDR1 SQVTM, CDR2 ANQGSEA. The V gene lost 7 bases and the J gene lost 0 bases, with 21 bases spanning the gap. The CDR3 loop spans 17 amino acids. This CDR3 is CSAPRRVETSNTGELFF. The CDR3 coding sequence is TGCAGCGCCCCCAGGAGGGTAGAAACCTCGAACACCGGGGAGCTGTTTTTT.

The chain links TRBV5-1 to TRBJ2-3, with TRBD2 identical over 13 bases. The CDR3 is 17 residues long. V shed 4 bases, J shed 6 bases, and the junction held 11 bases outside the gene matches. Germline assignment: CDR1 SGHRS and CDR2 YFSETQ. CDR3 sequence reads: CASSPVGLAGQGDTQYF. CDR3 coding DNA: TGCGCCAGCAGCCCTGTGGGACTAGCGGGGCAAGGGGATACGCAGTATTTT.